This T cell receptor (beta chain) stems from a study of identifying expanded T cells in peripheral blood. The study, taken as a whole, reports: Differentially abundant clones: roughly 1.2 between replicates, 16.4 at roughly 15 days, over 18 at four. Clone count variance between approximately 2-week samples rose with total template count.

During the collection period, no donor immune events like infections were recorded. The CDR3 covers 13 residues. With V trimmed by 5 bases and J by 4 bases, 3 bases remained unmatched. Per the germline V gene, CDR1 is SEHNR and CDR2 is FQNEAQ (reference sequence). This table comes from immunoSEQ multiplex PCR, and its TCRdb copy is limited to in-frame clones, with some not included. The table includes 70,000 to 95,000 clones, 88% detected once. A note on this clone: Its specificity is unknown.

This clonotype originated in a person aged 18 to 69 in good health. The chain uses TRBV7-9 and TRBJ2-7; TRBD1 matches at 9 bases. Sequencing input: blood. The CDR3 sequence is CASSIQGAYEQYF. CDR3 bases: TGTGCCAGCAGCATACAGGGGGCTTACGAGCAGTACTTC.